The clone carrying this TCR beta chain was counted ten times or more. Then a second PCR, running roughly 7 to 11 cycles, was carried out with a sample-barcoded 5' primer and a J-beta primer mix. Each cDNA molecule was tagged by a template-switch adaptor with 12 random nucleotides. TCRdb processed the 5' RACE reads anew with MiXCR; each CDR3 protein has one entry. The table shows approximately 820,000 distinct CDR3 sequences, with 40% to 50% occurring only once. The record originates from a study of blood T cells in healthy people across ages. Caucasian individuals from Russia who were healthy and aged roughly 6 to 95 acted as donors. The receptor comes from a man in his fifties or sixties in good health. Sequencing was carried out using blood.

In DNA, the CDR3 is TGCGCCAGCAGTGAAGAGGGTTACTCGAGAGTTGAGCAGTTCTTC. As protein: CASSEEGYSRVEQFF. The chain couples TRBV10-2 to TRBJ2-1, with D tentatively TRBD2 (5 bases). The germline CDR1 and CDR2 sequences are WSHSY and SAAADI. Trimming pared 3 bases from V and 9 bases from J, leaving 18 bases between. This CDR3 contains 15 residues.